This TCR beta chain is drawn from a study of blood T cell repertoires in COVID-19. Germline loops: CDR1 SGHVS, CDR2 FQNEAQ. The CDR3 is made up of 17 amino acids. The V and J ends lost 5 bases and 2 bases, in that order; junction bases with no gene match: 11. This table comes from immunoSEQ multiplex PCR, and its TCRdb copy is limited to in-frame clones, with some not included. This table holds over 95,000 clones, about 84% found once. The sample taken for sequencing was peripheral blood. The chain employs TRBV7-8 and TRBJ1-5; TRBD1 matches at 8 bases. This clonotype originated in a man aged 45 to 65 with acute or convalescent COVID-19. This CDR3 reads CASSTDRGPSGNQPQHF. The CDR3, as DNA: TGTGCCAGCAGCACCGACAGGGGCCCGAGTGGCAATCAGCCCCAGCATTTT.